A single sample is the source of the 12 T cell receptor beta chains below, sequenced in a study of blood T cells in healthy people across ages. A second about 7 to 12 cycle PCR used barcoded and J-beta primers. A single record per CDR3 protein comes from TCRdb applying MiXCR to the 5' RACE reads. The sample yields 600,000 to 850,000 distinct CDR3 sequences, about 25% seen once. These data are also associated with another study on T cells of mothers and their children.

The sample consisted of blood. Source of these receptors: a boy aged 5-17 years in good health.

V is TRBV11-2 and J is TRBJ2-7; either TRBD1 or TRBD2 may fit D (6 bases each). V gave up 3 bases and J gave up 3 bases, with 21 bases separating them. Germline loops: CDR1 SGHAT, CDR2 FQNNGV. The CDR3 spans 17 residues. The CDR3: CASSFPGTRAGFYEQYF. DNA of the CDR3: TGTGCCAGCAGCTTTCCAGGGACACGGGCGGGATTCTACGAGCAGTACTTC.

The chain couples TRBV4-1 to TRBJ2-1; 8 nucleotides line up with TRBD2. Germline CDR1 reads MGHRA; CDR2 reads YSYEKL. The CDR3 is made up of 12 amino acids. V gave up 3 bases and J gave up 10 bases; unmatched junction bases: 2. CDR3 DNA sequence: TGCGCCAGCAGCCAGGAGCGGGGGGAGCAGTTCTTC. As protein: CASSQERGEQFF.

CDR3 sequence reads: CAISELFGGSGELFF. The CDR3 region has the DNA TGTGCCATCAGTGAATTGTTCGGGGGGTCCGGGGAGCTGTTTTTT. The rearrangement joins TRBV10-3 to TRBJ2-2; TRBD2 matches at 7 bases. After removal of 3 bases from V and 6 bases from J, the junction contained 7 bases not matched to a gene. The CDR3 length is 15 residues. The V gene's germline CDR1 is ENHRY and CDR2 SYGVKD.

In its sample, this clonotype was seen a few times. This sequence joins TRBV7-2 and TRBJ2-3; D unresolved. The CDR3 runs to 14 residues. The germline V gene has CDR1 SGHTA and CDR2 FQGNSA. V was cut by 5 bases and J by 4 bases, with 13 bases left in between. Here the CDR3 DNA reads TGTGCCAGCAGCCCCCCCCCTTTGGCAGATACGCAGTATTTT. Amino acid sequence: CASSPPPLADTQYF.

The CDR3 DNA follows: TGCGCCAGCAGCTCAACCGCTGGACGACCCGATAACTATGGCTACACCTTC. Translating it yields CASSSTAGRPDNYGYTF. The chain couples TRBV5-1 to TRBJ1-2; D unclear. Germline V lookup: CDR1 SGHRS, CDR2 YFSETQ. V gave up 3 bases and J gave up 1 base, with 19 bases separating them. This CDR3 spans 17 amino acids.

This clonotype was seen more than once but under ten times. The CDR3: CASSFLQGLGTEAFF. CDR3 coding DNA: TGCGCCAGCAGCTTTCTACAGGGGTTGGGCACTGAAGCTTTCTTT. This sequence joins TRBV5-1 and TRBJ1-1, with 7 bases aligning to TRBD1. Germline CDR1 and CDR2: SGHRS and YFSETQ. The length of the CDR3 is 15 residues. Trimming at V came to 2 bases and at J to 4 bases, leaving 8 bases not matched to a gene.

This clonotype turned up a few times. The CDR3 DNA follows: TGTGCCAGCACTATACTGGGGGGCGCCGGGGGCTACACCTTC. This translates into CASTILGGAGGYTF. The chain recombines TRBV3-1 with TRBJ1-2; perhaps TRBD1 as D (6 bases). Germline V gene lookup returns CDR1 LGHDT and CDR2 YNNKEL (reference sequence). Trimming took off 7 bases at V and 8 bases at J, with 20 bases between the two ends. The CDR3 consists of 14 residues.

Only a few counts were recorded for this clonotype. This chain uses TRBV6-2 or TRBV6-3 with TRBJ2-3, with 9 nucleotides matching TRBD2. There are 17 residues in the CDR3. Germline CDR1 MNHEY, CDR2 SVGEGT. Trimming took 2 bases from V and 2 from J; bases not matched to a gene: 8. The chain's CDR3 is CASSYAIPSGDTDTQYF. In DNA, the CDR3 is TGTGCCAGCAGTTACGCCATCCCTAGCGGGGACACAGATACGCAGTATTTT.

J is TRBJ2-7 and V is TRBV5-1; the D is unclear. The germline V and J ends were trimmed by 0 bases and 6 bases, with 19 bases remaining between them. Germline V lookup: CDR1 SGHRS, CDR2 YFSETQ. This CDR3 is 16 amino acids long. The CDR3 region is CASSLDGRQMVGEQYF. CDR3 nucleotide sequence: TGCGCCAGCAGCTTGGACGGCAGGCAGATGGTGGGCGAGCAGTACTTC.

J is TRBJ2-5 and V is TRBV2; 7 bases align to TRBD1. In germline, CDR1 is SNHLY, CDR2 FYNNEI. V lost 3 bases, J lost 4 bases, and 8 bases stayed unmatched. This CDR3 is built from 15 residues. In nucleotides, the CDR3 is TGTGCCAGCAGTGAGGAGGCAGGGGGAAGAGAGACCCAGTACTTC. It specifies CASSEEAGGRETQYF.

J is TRBJ2-2 and V is TRBV7-2; D possibly corresponds to TRBD2 (6 bases). Germline-derived CDR1 and CDR2 are SGHTA and FQGNSA. CDR3 length: 16 residues. Trimming left V 4 bases short and J 0 bases short, with 12 bases between. CDR3 sequence reads: CASSWTGTANTGELFF. In DNA form, the CDR3 reads TGTGCCAGCAGCTGGACCGGGACTGCGAACACCGGGGAGCTGTTTTTT.

This chain links TRBV28 with TRBJ2-5; D is perhaps TRBD2 (6 bases). V lost 1 base to trimming and J lost 1 base, with 16 bases between them. The CDR3 spans 17 residues. The germline V gene encodes CDR1 MDHEN and CDR2 SYDVKM. Here the CDR3 DNA reads TGTGCCAGCAGTTTATCCCCACTAGCTAGCGCCCAAGAGACCCAGTACTTC. Its translation is CASSLSPLASAQETQYF.